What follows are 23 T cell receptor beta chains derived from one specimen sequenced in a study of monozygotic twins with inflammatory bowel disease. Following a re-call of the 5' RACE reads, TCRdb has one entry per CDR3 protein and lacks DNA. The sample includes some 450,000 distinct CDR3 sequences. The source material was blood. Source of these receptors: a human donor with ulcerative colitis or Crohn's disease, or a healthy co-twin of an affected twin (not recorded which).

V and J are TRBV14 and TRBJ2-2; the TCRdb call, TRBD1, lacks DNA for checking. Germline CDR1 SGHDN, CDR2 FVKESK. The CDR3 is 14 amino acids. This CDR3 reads CASSREGGTGELFF.

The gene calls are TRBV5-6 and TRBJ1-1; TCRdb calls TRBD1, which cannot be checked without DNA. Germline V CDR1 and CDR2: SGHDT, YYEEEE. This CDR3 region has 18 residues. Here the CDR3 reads CASSFFEQGMGANTEAFF.

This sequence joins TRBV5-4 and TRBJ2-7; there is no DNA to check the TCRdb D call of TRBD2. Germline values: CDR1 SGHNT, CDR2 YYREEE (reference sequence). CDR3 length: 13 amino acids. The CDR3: CASSYGTSGEQYF. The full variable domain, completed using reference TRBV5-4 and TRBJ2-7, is ETGVTQSPTHLIKTRGQQVTLRCSSQSGHNTVSWYQQALGQGPQFIFQYYREEENGRGNFPPRFSGLQFPNYSSELNVNALELDDSALYLCASSYGTSGEQYFGPGTRLTVT.

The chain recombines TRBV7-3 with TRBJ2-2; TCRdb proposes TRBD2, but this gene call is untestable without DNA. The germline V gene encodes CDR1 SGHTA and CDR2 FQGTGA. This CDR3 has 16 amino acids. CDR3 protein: CASSLSQRESSGELFF.

The CDR3 region is CASSSGQEQYF. The chain recombines TRBV12-3 or TRBV12-4 with TRBJ2-7; without DNA, the TCRdb call of TRBD1 cannot be checked. This CDR3 has 11 residues.

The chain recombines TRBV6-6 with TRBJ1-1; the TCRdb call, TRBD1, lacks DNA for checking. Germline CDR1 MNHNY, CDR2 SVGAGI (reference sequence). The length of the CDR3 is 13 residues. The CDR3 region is CASSPGRLNRAFF.

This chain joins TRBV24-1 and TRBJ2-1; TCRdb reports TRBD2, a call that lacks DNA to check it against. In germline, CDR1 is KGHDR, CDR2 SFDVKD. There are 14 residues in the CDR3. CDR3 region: CATKGPSAYNEQFF.

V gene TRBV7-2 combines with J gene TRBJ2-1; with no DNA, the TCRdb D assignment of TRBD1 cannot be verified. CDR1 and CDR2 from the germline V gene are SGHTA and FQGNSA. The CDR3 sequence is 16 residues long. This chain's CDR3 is CASSHSTGVKYNEQFF.

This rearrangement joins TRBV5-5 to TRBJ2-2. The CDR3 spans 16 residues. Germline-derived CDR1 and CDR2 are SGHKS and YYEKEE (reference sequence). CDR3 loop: CASSHSVNGPTGELFF.

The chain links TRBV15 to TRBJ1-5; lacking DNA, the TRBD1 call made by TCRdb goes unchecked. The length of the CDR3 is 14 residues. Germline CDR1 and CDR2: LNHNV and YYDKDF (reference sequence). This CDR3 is CATSRVQGNQPQHF.

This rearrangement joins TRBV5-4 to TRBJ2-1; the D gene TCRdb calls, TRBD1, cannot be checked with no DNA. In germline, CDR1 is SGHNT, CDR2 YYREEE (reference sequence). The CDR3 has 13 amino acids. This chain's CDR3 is CASSGVGDNEQFF.

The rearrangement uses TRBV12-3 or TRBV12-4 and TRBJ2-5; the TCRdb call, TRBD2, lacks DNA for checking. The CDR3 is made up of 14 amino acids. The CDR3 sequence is CASTLTAGSETQYF.

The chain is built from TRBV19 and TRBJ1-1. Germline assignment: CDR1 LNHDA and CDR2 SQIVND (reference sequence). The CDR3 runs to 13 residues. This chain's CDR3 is CASPPQLNTEAFF.

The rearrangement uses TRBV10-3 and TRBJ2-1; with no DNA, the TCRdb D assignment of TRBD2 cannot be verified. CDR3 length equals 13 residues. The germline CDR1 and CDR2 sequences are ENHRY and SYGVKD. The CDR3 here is CAISGTPGAGEFF.

The CDR3 sequence is CASRLTGDETQYF. The rearrangement uses TRBV28 and TRBJ2-5; TCRdb returns TRBD1, unconfirmable since there is no DNA. Per the germline V gene, CDR1 is MDHEN and CDR2 is SYDVKM. This CDR3 spans 13 amino acids.

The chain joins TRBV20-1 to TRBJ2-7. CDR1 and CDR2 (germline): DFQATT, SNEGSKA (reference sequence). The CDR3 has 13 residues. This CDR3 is CSARGRMSYEQYF.

The CDR3 region is CASSEGLVYTGELFF. The chain couples TRBV2 to TRBJ2-2. The CDR3 runs to 15 residues. CDR1 SNHLY and CDR2 FYNNEI come from the germline V gene. Combining the CDR3 with reference TRBV2 and TRBJ2-2 gives the whole variable domain EPEVTQTPSHQVTQMGQEVILRCVPISNHLYFYWYRQILGQKVEFLVSFYNNEISEKSEIFDDQFSVERPDGSNFTLKIRSTKLEDSAMYFCASSEGLVYTGELFFGEGSRLTVL.

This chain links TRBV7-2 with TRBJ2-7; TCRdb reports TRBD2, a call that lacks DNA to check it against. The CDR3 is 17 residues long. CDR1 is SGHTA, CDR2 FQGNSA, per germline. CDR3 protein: CASSLASGLAGGYEQYF.

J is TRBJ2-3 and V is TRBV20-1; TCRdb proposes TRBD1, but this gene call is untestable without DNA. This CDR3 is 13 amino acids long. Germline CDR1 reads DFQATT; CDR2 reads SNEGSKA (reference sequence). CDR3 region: CSASPPGADTQYF.

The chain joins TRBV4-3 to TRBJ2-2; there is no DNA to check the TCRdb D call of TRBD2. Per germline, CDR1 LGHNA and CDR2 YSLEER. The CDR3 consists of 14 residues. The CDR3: CASSQLRAAGELFF.

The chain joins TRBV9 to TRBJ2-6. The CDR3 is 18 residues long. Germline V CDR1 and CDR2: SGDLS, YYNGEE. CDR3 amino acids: CASSVEASRVSGANVLTF.

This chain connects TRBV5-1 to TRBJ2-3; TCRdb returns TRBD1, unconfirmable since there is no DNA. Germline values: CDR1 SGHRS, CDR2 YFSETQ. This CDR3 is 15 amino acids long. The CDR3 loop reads CASKSTWGGTDTQYF.

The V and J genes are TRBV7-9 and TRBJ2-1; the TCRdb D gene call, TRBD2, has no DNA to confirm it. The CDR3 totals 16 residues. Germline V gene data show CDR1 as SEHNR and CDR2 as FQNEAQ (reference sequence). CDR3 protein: CASSQGRTGRYNEQFF.